The 29 T cell receptor beta chains presented below share a single source sample, sequenced in a study of cytomegalovirus exposure and HLA in healthy donors (dated 2017 in TCRdb). The library came from the immunoSEQ multiplex PCR assay. A mixture of 60 forward primers for TCR Vbeta segments and 13 reverse primers for TCR Jbeta segments was used in the multiplex PCR. Not all clones reach the TCRdb copy of this immuneACCESS table, which keeps in-frame sequences only. Checked studies attribute under half of the gap to unresolved V genes and leave the rest unexplained. This sample lists tens of thousands of clones; approximately 86% were detected once. The biggest ten clones account for 8% to 10% of the sample. The source material was PBMCs. The receptors originated from a man aged 25 to 40 in good health and CMV-seropositive.

The chain couples TRBV7-8 to TRBJ1-4; D gene ambiguous. Germline V gene data show CDR1 as SGHVS and CDR2 as FQNEAQ. Trimming pared 5 bases from V and 4 bases from J, leaving 11 bases between. CDR3 length: 14 amino acids. The CDR3 here is CASSPRGDNEKLFF. DNA for the CDR3: TGTGCCAGCAGCCCCCGCGGCGATAATGAAAAACTGTTTTTT.

The rearrangement joins TRBV2 to TRBJ2-5, with 9 bases identical to TRBD1. Matching the DNA end better, TRBJ2-7 makes the J call doubtful. The CDR3 consists of 13 residues. CDR1 is SNHLY, CDR2 FYNNEI, per germline. The DNA of the CDR3 is TGTGCCAGCAGGGACAGGGGCTTAAACGAGCAGTACTTC. Its translation is CASRDRGLNEQYF.

J is TRBJ1-5 and V is TRBV6-1; 8 nucleotides align to TRBD1. Germline trimming cut 2 bases from V and 4 bases from J; bases unmatched to any gene: 13. This CDR3 region has 18 residues. Germline CDR1 is MNHNS and CDR2 is SASEGT. In nucleotides, the CDR3 is TGTGCCAGCAGTGAATGGGGACAGGTACCGCGGAGAAATCAGCCCCAGCATTTT. Its translation is CASSEWGQVPRRNQPQHF.

In its sample, this clone was seen once. The DNA of the CDR3 is TGCGCCAGCAGCTTGAATCGGCAGGGTACGCATGAGCAGTTCTTC. It is translated as CASSLNRQGTHEQFF. The rearrangement joins TRBV5-1 to TRBJ2-1, with D possibly TRBD1 on 5 matching bases. CDR3 length: 15 residues. The germline V gene has CDR1 SGHRS and CDR2 YFSETQ. With 1 base removed from V and 8 bases from J, the gap between germline ends came to 16 bases.

The chain is built from TRBV4-1 and TRBJ2-6; tentatively, D is TRBD1 (6 bases). The CDR3 is made up of 17 amino acids. Germline CDR1 is MGHRA and CDR2 is YSYEKL. Between the trimmed V and J ends, which lost 4 bases and 0 bases, there was a span of 13 bases. CDR3: CASSPGTTNSGANVLTF. Written as DNA, the CDR3 is TGCGCCAGCAGCCCCGGGACAACGAACTCTGGGGCCAACGTCCTGACTTTC.

The table lists this clone with a few counts. V usage is TRBV7-8 and J usage is TRBJ2-1; weak D call: TRBD2 (6 bases). This CDR3 has 17 amino acids. Trimming shortened V by 4 bases and J by 4 bases, and 20 bases separated the two germline ends. CDR1 is SGHVS, CDR2 FQNEAQ, per germline. CDR3: CASSYPAEGVSYNEQFF. The CDR3, as DNA: TGTGCCAGCAGCTATCCTGCGGAGGGAGTCAGTTACAATGAGCAGTTCTTC.

The V gene is TRBV28, the J gene TRBJ1-4; tentative D call: TRBD1 (6 bases). Germline V lookup: CDR1 MDHEN, CDR2 SYDVKM. The CDR3 is 14 amino acids. V lost 2 bases and J 8 bases, leaving 12 bases between the germline ends. The CDR3 DNA is TGTGCCAGCAGTTTAAGCAGGGGATACGAAAAACTGTTTTTT. This codes for CASSLSRGYEKLFF. Together with reference TRBV28 and TRBJ1-4, the CDR3 gives the full variable domain: DVKVTQSSRYLVKRTGEKVFLECVQDMDHENMFWYRQDPGLGLRLIYFSYDVKMKEKGDIPEGYSVSREKKERFSLILESASTNQTSMYLCASSLSRGYEKLFFGSGTQLSVL.

This chain connects TRBV30 to TRBJ2-5; 8 positions match TRBD2. V lost 0 bases to trimming and J lost 4 bases; unmatched junction nucleotides: 19. This CDR3 is 19 amino acids long. Germline V gives CDR1 GTSNPN, CDR2 SVGIG (reference sequence). CDR3 sequence reads: CAWSVRVPTSGRRSETQYF. The CDR3 DNA sequence: TGTGCCTGGAGTGTACGGGTCCCAACTAGCGGTCGGAGGTCAGAGACCCAGTACTTC.

The chain uses TRBV21-1 and TRBJ1-4. TRBV21-1 corresponds to a pseudogene. The CDR3 has 17 residues. CDR3 in amino acids: CASSKALRGATNEKLFF. The CDR3 DNA sequence: TGTGCCAGCAGCAAAGCGCTACGCGGGGCCACTAATGAAAAACTGTTTTTT.

This chain joins TRBV10-2 and TRBJ1-1; 7 nucleotides match TRBD1. This CDR3 is built from 14 residues. V trimming: 6 bases; J trimming: 6 bases; junction bases outside the gene matches: 10. The V gene's germline CDR1 is WSHSY and CDR2 SAAADI. The CDR3 coding sequence is TGCGCCAGCAGAGCACAGGGGATTAACGCTGAAGCTTTCTTT. Encoded protein: CASRAQGINAEAFF.

This clone appeared a single time. The rearrangement links TRBV5-1 to TRBJ1-1, with 8 bases lining up with TRBD1. Germline lookup yields CDR1 SGHRS and CDR2 YFSETQ. The CDR3 is 15 amino acids. Trimming at V came to 4 bases and at J to 2 bases, leaving 7 bases not matched to a gene. Written as DNA, the CDR3 is TGCGCCAGCAGCCTCCAGACAGGGGCAAACACTGAAGCTTTCTTT. This translates into CASSLQTGANTEAFF.

The chain uses TRBV19 and TRBJ1-1; no firm D call. Germline V gives CDR1 LNHDA, CDR2 SQIVND (reference sequence). The CDR3 is made up of 11 amino acids. Trimming pared 7 bases from V and 11 bases from J, leaving 14 bases between. CDR3 nucleotide sequence: TGTGCCAGTACCTCGGTTCGGCGGGCTTTCTTT. Encoded protein: CASTSVRRAFF.

This clone was seen a few times. The chain employs TRBV6-4 and TRBJ2-2, with D unresolved. Looked up from germline, CDR1 is MRHNA and CDR2 is SNTAGT. The CDR3 has 16 residues. Trimming shortened V by 5 bases and J by 9 bases, and 22 bases separated the two germline ends. Here the CDR3 DNA reads TGTGCCAGCAGTCTCGACGGTGGGCCTCAACCCCGGGAGCTGTTTTTT. Translated: CASSLDGGPQPRELFF.

The chain couples TRBV2 to TRBJ1-4; unclear D gene. This CDR3 is built from 13 residues. V gave up 5 bases and J gave up 4 bases, with 8 bases separating them. Germline V lookup: CDR1 SNHLY, CDR2 FYNNEI. The CDR3 nucleotides are TGTGCCAGCAGTCCTCGACTTAATGAAAAACTGTTTTTT. It codes for CASSPRLNEKLFF.

This rearrangement joins TRBV5-4 to TRBJ2-3, with 8 bases fitting TRBD1. Germline assignment: CDR1 SGHNT and CDR2 YYREEE (reference sequence). V dropped 0 bases and J dropped 4; count of bases not matched to a gene: 4. The CDR3 length is 15 residues. The CDR3 sequence is CASSLGQGAPDTQYF. The CDR3, as DNA: TGTGCCAGCAGCTTGGGGCAGGGGGCCCCAGATACGCAGTATTTT.

The CDR3 nucleotides read TGTGCCAGCAGCGTTCAGGGGGTCGGAACCTACGAGCAGTACTTC. This gives the protein CASSVQGVGTYEQYF. The rearrangement uses TRBV7-2 and TRBJ2-7, with 7 bases matching TRBD1. J lost 2 bases, V lost 5 bases, and 9 bases had no gene match. From germline, CDR1 is SGHTA and CDR2 FQGNSA. The CDR3 length is 15 residues.

The rearrangement uses TRBV5-1 and TRBJ2-7; 9 bases are a match to TRBD1. V gave up 4 bases and J gave up 7 bases; unmatched junction bases: 6. The length of the CDR3 is 13 residues. Germline V gives CDR1 SGHRS, CDR2 YFSETQ. This chain's CDR3 is CASSTRQGVEQYF. Here the CDR3 DNA reads TGCGCCAGCAGCACCCGACAGGGGGTAGAGCAGTACTTC.

The chain couples TRBV7-2 to TRBJ2-3, with TRBD2 matching 8 bases. Trimming removed 3 bases from V and 0 bases from J; junction bases left unmatched: 11. The CDR3 is 18 residues long. Germline V lookup: CDR1 SGHTA, CDR2 FQGNSA. The CDR3 region has the DNA TGTGCCAGCAGCTTCACTAGCGGAGGGACCCCTAGCACAGATACGCAGTATTTT. This sequence encodes CASSFTSGGTPSTDTQYF.

The chain employs TRBV27 and TRBJ2-1; 11 nucleotides line up with TRBD2. The CDR3 is 15 residues long. Germline trimming cut 3 bases from V and 9 bases from J; bases unmatched to any gene: 7. Germline lookup yields CDR1 MNHEY and CDR2 SMNVEV (reference sequence). CDR3 in DNA: TGTGCCAGCAGTTTCGGGACTAGCGGCGAGGGTGAGCAGTTCTTC. Its translation is CASSFGTSGEGEQFF.

Regarding this clone: Mismatch with germline at one junction end may stem from a read error. The chain has TRBV7-7 and TRBJ1-4; no clear D gene. The CDR3 runs 13 residues. CDR1 is SSHAT and CDR2 is FNYEAQ in the germline V gene (reference sequence). CDR3 protein: CASSLLFVSSLFF. CDR3 nucleotides: TGTGCTAGCAGCTTATTGTTTGTCAGTTCACTGTTTTTT.

The chain links TRBV7-9 to TRBJ2-1; 11 bases line up with TRBD2. Germline CDR1 SEHNR, CDR2 FQNEAQ (reference sequence). J was trimmed by 5 bases and V by 5 bases; bases with no gene match: 5. The CDR3 sequence is 15 residues long. The DNA for the CDR3 is TGTGCCAGCAGCCCGGGACTAGCGGTAAACAATGAGCAGTTCTTC. It codes for CASSPGLAVNNEQFF.

The sample holds one count of this clone. The V call is TRBV11-1, the J call TRBJ2-3, with TRBD1 as a possible D gene (6 bases). Germline CDR1 is SGHAT and CDR2 is FQDESV (reference sequence). The length of the CDR3 is 16 residues. V lost 2 bases and J 0 bases, leaving 12 bases between the germline ends. CDR3 sequence reads: CASSLRGQSSTDTQYF. The CDR3 region has the DNA TGTGCCAGCAGCTTAAGAGGACAGTCTAGCACAGATACGCAGTATTTT.

The V and J genes are TRBV5-6 and TRBJ1-5, with D possibly matching TRBD1 (5 bases). Germline V CDR1 and CDR2: SGHDT, YYEEEE. Trimming pared 2 bases from V and 6 bases from J, leaving 15 bases between. This CDR3 is built from 15 residues. The CDR3 DNA is TGTGCCAGCAGCTTAGGACAAGGGCAAGGTCAGCCCCAGCATTTT. This sequence encodes CASSLGQGQGQPQHF.

DNA of the CDR3: TGCGCCAGCAGCCATACAGGGCAACCCTACGAGCAGTACTTC. Its protein is CASSHTGQPYEQYF. V is TRBV4-1 and J is TRBJ2-7; a weak D match, TRBD1 (6 bases). CDR1 MGHRA and CDR2 YSYEKL come from the germline V gene. The CDR3 has 14 residues. The V and J ends lost 3 bases and 2 bases respectively, with 11 bases between them.

The chain has TRBV13 and TRBJ1-1, with 8 bases aligning to TRBD1. CDR1 is PRHDT and CDR2 is FYEKMQ in the germline V gene (reference sequence). The CDR3 consists of 14 residues. J gave up 11 bases and V 5 bases, and 13 bases lay outside the gene matches. The CDR3 DNA reads TGTGCCAGCAGCATCGGACAGGGCGGGGGTAGGGCTTTCTTT. Translated: CASSIGQGGGRAFF.

The J gene is TRBJ2-2, the V gene TRBV28, with 7 bases lining up with TRBD1. Germline V gene sequence: CDR1 MDHEN, CDR2 SYDVKM. CDR3 length equals 16 residues. Trimming removed 5 bases from V and 6 bases from J; junction bases left unmatched: 12. The CDR3 protein is CASSQNRGLKSGELFF. The CDR3 DNA follows: TGTGCCAGCAGTCAAAACAGGGGTTTGAAGTCCGGGGAGCTGTTTTTT.

The CDR3 nucleotides read TGTGCCAGCATCACCGACAGGGCGAACACTGAAGCTTTCTTT. It is translated as CASITDRANTEAFF. The chain combines TRBV11-2 with TRBJ1-1, with 7 bases aligning to TRBD1. Germline V lookup: CDR1 SGHAT, CDR2 FQNNGV. J was trimmed by 1 base and V by 7 bases; bases with no gene match: 6. CDR3 length equals 14 residues.

V and J are TRBV5-6 and TRBJ2-1; D perhaps matches TRBD1 (5 bases). Per the germline V gene, CDR1 is SGHDT and CDR2 is YYEEEE. V lost 2 bases to trimming and J lost 8 bases, with 14 bases between them. There are 14 residues in the CDR3. The CDR3: CASSFTNRIHEQFF. CDR3 DNA sequence: TGTGCCAGCAGCTTCACCAACAGGATACATGAGCAGTTCTTC.

The V and J genes are TRBV2 and TRBJ1-2, with 7 bases that match TRBD1. The V and J ends lost 1 base and 5 bases, in that order; junction bases with no gene match: 7. The length of the CDR3 is 15 residues. The germline V gene encodes CDR1 SNHLY and CDR2 FYNNEI. Written as DNA, the CDR3 is TGTGCCAGCAGTGAAGACAGGGGAGGAATATATGGCTACACCTTC. Amino acid sequence: CASSEDRGGIYGYTF.